This TCR beta chain comes out of a study of cytomegalovirus exposure and HLA in healthy donors. Use of 60 Vbeta and 13 Jbeta primers characterized the PCR. TCRdb's copy holds only in-frame clones and misses some; the assay was immunoSEQ multiplex PCR. Of tens of thousands of clones in the sample, approximately 78% were seen once. The CDR3 consists of 17 residues. Germline V CDR1 and CDR2: SGHTA, FQGTGA. With 1 base removed from V and 7 bases from J, the gap between germline ends came to 20 bases. The sequence was obtained from a woman aged 35 to 49 in good health and CMV-seropositive. The sequencing input was PBMCs. The chain combines TRBV7-3 with TRBJ2-1; the D gene is possibly TRBD2 (5 bases). CDR3 bases: TGTGCCAGCAGCTTAATCTCGGAACGGCACCGAGGGAATGAGCAGTTCTTC. It codes for CASSLISERHRGNEQFF.